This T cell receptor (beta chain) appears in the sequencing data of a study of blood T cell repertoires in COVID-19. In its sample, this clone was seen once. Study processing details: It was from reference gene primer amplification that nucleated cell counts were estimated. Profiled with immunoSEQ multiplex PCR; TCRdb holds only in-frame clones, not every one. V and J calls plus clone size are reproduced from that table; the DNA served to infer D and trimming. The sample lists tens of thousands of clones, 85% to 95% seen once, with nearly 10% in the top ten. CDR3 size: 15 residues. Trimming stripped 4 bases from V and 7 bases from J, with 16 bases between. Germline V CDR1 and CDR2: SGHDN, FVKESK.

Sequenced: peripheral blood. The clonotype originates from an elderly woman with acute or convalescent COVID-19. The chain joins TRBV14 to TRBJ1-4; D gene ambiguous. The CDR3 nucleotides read TGTGCCAGCAGCCCTTTACCGGGGATAATTGAAAAACTGTTTTTT. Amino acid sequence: CASSPLPGIIEKLFF.